Below are 14 T cell receptor beta chains sequenced from a single sample in a study of blood T cell repertoires in COVID-19. Clones were read by immunoSEQ multiplex PCR, and TCRdb kept only the in-frame ones, dropping some. The sample holds around 290,000 clones, around 89% seen once. Specimen: peripheral blood. The receptors come from a man in his forties or fifties with acute or convalescent COVID-19.

The chain joins TRBV14 to TRBJ1-1; 9 bases line up with TRBD1. With V trimmed by 4 bases and J by 6 bases, 3 bases remained unmatched. The CDR3 consists of 13 residues. Per the germline V gene, CDR1 is SGHDN and CDR2 is FVKESK. The CDR3 DNA reads as TGTGCCAGCAGCCCCCGGACAGGGGCTGAAGCTTTCTTT. Encoded protein: CASSPRTGAEAFF.

This chain links TRBV5-6 with TRBJ2-7; D remains unclear. V lost 2 bases to trimming and J lost 2 bases, with 14 bases between them. The germline V gene encodes CDR1 SGHDT and CDR2 YYEEEE. The CDR3 has 15 residues. CDR3 DNA sequence: TGTGCCAGCAGCTTCGTGACAATTAACACCTACGAGCAGTACTTC. This encodes CASSFVTINTYEQYF.

The chain is built from TRBV11-2 and TRBJ2-2, with D maybe TRBD1 (6 bases). The germline V gene has CDR1 SGHAT and CDR2 FQNNGV. This CDR3 is built from 17 residues. V was trimmed by 7 bases and J by 3 bases, leaving 21 bases between them. Here the CDR3 reads CASKATPGTFYTGELFF. The CDR3 bases are TGTGCCAGCAAAGCGACTCCCGGGACATTTTACACCGGGGAGCTGTTTTTT.

This chain joins TRBV19 and TRBJ1-5, with TRBD1 matching 8 bases. CDR1 is LNHDA, CDR2 SQIVND, per germline (reference sequence). The CDR3 covers 16 residues. V shed 0 bases and J 4 bases; nucleotides not matched to a gene: 5. CDR3 nucleotides: TGTGCCAGTAGTATAGACCGACAGGGGAGGAATCAGCCCCAGCATTTT. Translated, it gives CASSIDRQGRNQPQHF.

The chain employs TRBV11-2 and TRBJ2-7, with a possible D match to TRBD1 (6 bases). This CDR3 region has 13 residues. V was trimmed by 8 bases and J by 6 bases, leaving 17 bases between them. Germline V gene sequence: CDR1 SGHAT, CDR2 FQNNGV. CDR3 residues: CASAQGPKSEQYF. CDR3 nucleotides: TGTGCCAGCGCGCAGGGGCCAAAAAGCGAGCAGTACTTC.

This clone showed up just once. The chain combines TRBV9 with TRBJ1-1; a possible D gene is TRBD1 (5 bases). The CDR3 extends over 13 amino acids. The V end was cut by 4 bases, the J end by 5 bases, with 12 bases between. Germline assignment: CDR1 SGDLS and CDR2 YYNGEE. As DNA, the CDR3 is TGTGCCAGCAGCACCCAGCAGGGAACTGAAGCTTTCTTT. Translated: CASSTQQGTEAFF.

CDR3 nucleotides: TGTGCCAGCAGCTTAACGGAGTTGAACACTGAAGCTTTCTTT. The encoded protein is CASSLTELNTEAFF. V usage is TRBV7-8 and J usage is TRBJ1-1; D remains unclear. The V end lost 2 bases, the J end lost 0 bases, and 7 bases lay between the germline ends. The CDR3 sequence is 14 residues long. The germline V gene has CDR1 SGHVS and CDR2 FQNEAQ.

The chain's CDR3 is CASSLTSGTGTSYEQYF. The CDR3 DNA follows: TGTGCCAGCAGCTTGACCTCCGGGACAGGGACCTCCTACGAGCAGTACTTC. This chain links TRBV11-2 with TRBJ2-7, with 9 bases that match TRBD1. V was pared by 3 bases and J by 0 bases, with 9 bases of the junction left unmatched. This CDR3 spans 17 amino acids. The germline gives CDR1 SGHAT, CDR2 FQNNGV. The complete variable domain, with remaining parts taken from reference TRBV11-2 and TRBJ2-7, reads EAGVAQSPRYKIIEKRQSVAFWCNPISGHATLYWYQQILGQGPKLLIQFQNNGVVDDSQLPKDRFSAERLKGVDSTLKIQPAKLEDSAVYLCASSLTSGTGTSYEQYFGPGTRLTVT.

The V and J genes are TRBV7-8 and TRBJ1-5, with 10 bases aligning to TRBD1. Germline CDR1 and CDR2: SGHVS and FQNEAQ. The CDR3 covers 17 residues. J gave up 2 bases and V 2 bases, and 6 bases lay outside the gene matches. DNA of the CDR3: TGTGCCAGCAGCTTAATAGGGACAGGGGAAGGCAATCAGCCCCAGCATTTT. Its translation is CASSLIGTGEGNQPQHF.

The V call is TRBV5-4, the J call TRBJ1-2; D is unresolved. The length of the CDR3 is 13 residues. The V gene's germline CDR1 is SGHNT and CDR2 YYREEE (reference sequence). Trimming shortened V by 10 bases and J by 2 bases, and 15 bases separated the two germline ends. This chain's CDR3 is CAGYHDGNYGYTF. The CDR3 bases are TGTGCCGGTTACCACGACGGGAACTATGGCTACACCTTC.

The CDR3 nucleotides are TGTGCCAGCAGTTTAGCCAGCGGGGGTATCAACAATGAGCAGTTCTTC. Amino acids: CASSLASGGINNEQFF. This chain joins TRBV6-5 and TRBJ2-1, with 8 nucleotides matching TRBD2. Per germline, CDR1 MNHEY and CDR2 SVGAGI. V lost 4 bases to trimming and J lost 5 bases; unmatched junction nucleotides: 10. The CDR3 has 16 amino acids.

The gene calls are TRBV6-2 or TRBV6-3 and TRBJ2-6; maybe TRBD1 (6 bases). Trimming took 5 bases from V and 0 from J, leaving 17 bases between them. The CDR3 extends over 18 amino acids. CDR1 and CDR2 (germline): MNHEY, SVGEGT. CDR3 DNA: TGTGCCAGCAGTGCTCTCCGGGACACTCCCTCTGGGGCCAACGTCCTGACTTTC. Amino acid sequence: CASSALRDTPSGANVLTF.

The chain joins TRBV6-1 to TRBJ1-2; 7 nucleotides agree with TRBD1. Losses at the gene ends were 3 bases for V and 4 bases for J; bases not matched to a gene: 17. CDR3 length: 18 amino acids. Looked up from germline, CDR1 is MNHNS and CDR2 is SASEGT. The CDR3 is CASSDPTGAGGPLYGYTF. The CDR3 bases are TGTGCCAGCAGTGACCCCACAGGGGCCGGCGGCCCCCTCTATGGCTACACCTTC.

The J gene is TRBJ1-4, the V gene TRBV20-1; 10 bases agree with TRBD1. Losses at the gene ends were 3 bases for V and 7 bases for J; bases not matched to a gene: 2. Per the germline V gene, CDR1 is DFQATT and CDR2 is SNEGSKA (reference sequence). This CDR3 has 13 amino acids. Written as DNA, the CDR3 is TGCAGTGCTAGTGGGACAGGGGTTGAAAAACTGTTTTTT. Translating it yields CSASGTGVEKLFF.